This TCR beta chain stems from a study of cytomegalovirus exposure and HLA in healthy donors. Germline loops: CDR1 SGHVS, CDR2 FNYEAQ. This CDR3 has 12 amino acids. V dropped 5 bases and J dropped 9 bases, with 11 bases sitting between them. Only in-frame clones appear in the TCRdb table, and some are missing; sequencing was by immunoSEQ multiplex PCR. The sample holds some 170,000 clones; 85% to 90% are singletons and the top ten take roughly 1.5%. V is TRBV7-6 and J is TRBJ1-3; D is ambiguous. Material for sequencing was PBMCs. The clonotype was recovered from a woman in her thirties in good health and CMV-seronegative. The CDR3 sequence is CASSDGAGTIYF. DNA for the CDR3: TGTGCCAGCAGCGACGGTGCGGGCACCATATATTTT. Complete variable domain (other parts from reference TRBV7-6 and TRBJ1-3): GAGVSQSPRYKVTKRGQDVALRCDPISGHVSLYWYRQALGQGPEFLTYFNYEAQQDKSGLPNDRFSAERPEGSISTLTIQRTEQRDSAMYRCASSDGAGTIYFGEGSWLTVV.